This entry features one T cell receptor (beta chain) sequence. This entry belongs to a study of CD8 T cells in Susac syndrome. Reverse transcription of roughly 0.5 to 1 ug RNA used random hexamers. Across 54 Vbeta and 13 Jbeta, immunoSEQ multiplex PCR amplified TCR beta CDR3. TCRdb fed the immunoSEQ multiplex PCR reads into MiXCR, producing one record per CDR3 protein. The top ten clones hold 0.15% of a sample with some 150,000 distinct CDR3 sequences, around 95% of them seen once. CD8+ and CD4+ T cells taken from blood had their TCR beta sequenced. The patients serving as multiple sclerosis controls were treatment-naive. They had stable or active relapsing-remitting disease and fulfilled revised McDonald criteria. The CD8+ and CD4+ T cells were isolated magnetically using a negative isolation approach, whereas the TEMRA cells were enriched by FACS. The V end lost 0 bases, the J end lost 0 bases, and 7 bases lay between the germline ends. There are 15 residues in the CDR3. Germline V gene lookup returns CDR1 SNHLY and CDR2 FYNNEI.

The chain employs TRBV2 and TRBJ2-3, with D uncertain. This receptor was obtained from a human donor with multiple sclerosis. The material sequenced was CD8+ T cells from PBMCs. In DNA, the CDR3 is TGTGCCAGCAGTGAAGCCCCAGGAAGCACAGATACGCAGTATTTT. This sequence encodes CASSEAPGSTDTQYF.